These 20 T cell receptor beta chains share one sample of origin, sequenced in a study of T cell responses to AZD1222 COVID-19 vaccine. Clones were sequenced by immunoSEQ multiplex PCR, and TCRdb holds only the in-frame ones, with some missing. The data show some 110,000 clones, over 75% seen once. This specimen consisted of peripheral blood, obtained on day 0 of AZD1222 vaccination. The receptors here all came from an adult in good health.

The genes are TRBV28 and TRBJ1-1, with 8 bases identical to TRBD1. After removal of 6 bases from V and 2 bases from J, the junction contained 5 bases not matched to a gene. Germline values: CDR1 MDHEN, CDR2 SYDVKM. This CDR3 comprises 14 residues. Here the CDR3 reads CASREGQVNTEAFF. The CDR3 DNA follows: TGTGCCAGCAGAGAGGGACAGGTTAACACTGAAGCTTTCTTT. The variable domain in full, completed from reference TRBV28 and TRBJ1-1, reads DVKVTQSSRYLVKRTGEKVFLECVQDMDHENMFWYRQDPGLGLRLIYFSYDVKMKEKGDIPEGYSVSREKKERFSLILESASTNQTSMYLCASREGQVNTEAFFGQGTRLTVV.

V and J are TRBV5-6 and TRBJ1-2; maybe TRBD1 (5 bases). The CDR3 sequence is 15 residues long. V was clipped by 7 bases and J by 3 bases, with 19 bases between them. The germline V gene encodes CDR1 SGHDT and CDR2 YYEEEE. CDR3 nucleotides: TGTGCCAGCGCCTGGAGTGGGGGATATGACTATGGCTACACCTTC. Amino acids: CASAWSGGYDYGYTF.

The rearrangement links TRBV18 to TRBJ2-4, with D tentatively TRBD2 (6 bases). The CDR3 has 16 residues. The V end lost 3 bases, the J end lost 0 bases, and 12 bases lay between the germline ends. The germline V gene encodes CDR1 KGHSH and CDR2 LQKENI. CDR3 in DNA: TGTGCCAGCTCACCGCGGGGAAGGGTAGCCAAAAACATTCAGTACTTC. Protein product: CASSPRGRVAKNIQYF.

The V call is TRBV7-2, the J call TRBJ2-7; D may correspond to TRBD1 or TRBD2 (6 bases each). The germline V gene encodes CDR1 SGHTA and CDR2 FQGNSA. CDR3 size: 15 residues. V lost 2 bases and J lost 1, with 12 bases in between. This chain's CDR3 is CASSLKWGASYEQYF. CDR3 sequence (DNA): TGTGCCAGCAGCTTAAAATGGGGGGCTTCCTACGAGCAGTACTTC.

The chain combines TRBV6-6 with TRBJ2-3; 8 nucleotides align to TRBD2. Germline CDR1 reads MNHNY; CDR2 reads SVGAGI (reference sequence). V lost 2 bases, J lost 3 bases, and 7 bases stayed unmatched. This CDR3 region has 16 residues. CDR3 bases: TGTGCCAGCAGTTACCTAAGCGGGAGTGGGACAGATACGCAGTATTTT. This translates into CASSYLSGSGTDTQYF.

This clone was picked up one time. J is TRBJ2-3 and V is TRBV12-3 or TRBV12-4; D gene unclear. V dropped 10 bases and J dropped 6 bases, with 17 bases sitting between them. This CDR3 has 13 amino acids. CDR3 region: CATSASLGDTQYF. CDR3 sequence (DNA): TGTGCCACCTCGGCCAGTTTAGGGGATACGCAGTATTTT.

V is TRBV11-2 and J is TRBJ2-7; 11 bases fit TRBD1. The CDR3 is made up of 16 amino acids. Germline CDR1 SGHAT, CDR2 FQNNGV. V shed 0 bases, J shed 9 bases, and the junction held 10 bases outside the gene matches. The CDR3 here is CASSLEWDRGGTGQYF. The CDR3 DNA reads TGTGCCAGCAGCTTAGAGTGGGACAGGGGGGGAACGGGGCAGTACTTC.

The chain carries TRBV5-1 and TRBJ1-6, with D possibly matching TRBD1 (6 bases). V was trimmed by 0 bases and J by 9 bases, leaving 13 bases between them. From germline, CDR1 is SGHRS and CDR2 YFSETQ. There are 15 residues in the CDR3. The CDR3 region has the DNA TGCGCCAGCAGCTTGGCCGCCAGGGGAGGTTCACCCCTCCACTTT. Its protein is CASSLAARGGSPLHF. Filled out from reference TRBV5-1 and TRBJ1-6, the complete variable domain reads KAGVTQTPRYLIKTRGQQVTLSCSPISGHRSVSWYQQTPGQGLQFLFEYFSETQRNKGNFPGRFSGRQFSNSRSEMNVSTLELGDSALYLCASSLAARGGSPLHFGNGTRLTVT.

The chain links TRBV11-3 to TRBJ1-1; maybe TRBD1 (5 bases). V was cut by 1 base and J by 1 base, with 13 bases left in between. The CDR3 consists of 16 residues. Germline V CDR1 and CDR2: SGHNT, YENEEA. In DNA, the CDR3 is TGTGCCAGCAGCTTAGGAGGGCAGGGACGGAACACTGAAGCTTTCTTT. It specifies CASSLGGQGRNTEAFF.

The chain joins TRBV6-4 to TRBJ2-1; 12 bases align to TRBD2. V lost 0 bases and J lost 3; bases outside the gene matches: 3. The CDR3 consists of 17 residues. Per germline, CDR1 MRHNA and CDR2 SNTAGT. CDR3 DNA: TGTGCCAGCAGTGACTCGATGACTAGCGGGGGCTACAATGAGCAGTTCTTC. This encodes CASSDSMTSGGYNEQFF.

This chain connects TRBV12-3 or TRBV12-4 to TRBJ1-6, with D unresolved. The CDR3 loop spans 13 amino acids. V was clipped by 5 bases and J by 8 bases, with 10 bases between them. The CDR3 sequence is CASSHQQYSPLHF. In DNA form, the CDR3 reads TGTGCCAGCAGTCACCAACAGTATTCACCCCTCCACTTT.

The V and J genes are TRBV19 and TRBJ2-3, with 9 bases aligning to TRBD2. The V segment lost 6 bases and the J segment 1 base; nucleotides outside the gene matches: 5. The germline gives CDR1 LNHDA, CDR2 SQIVND (reference sequence). The CDR3 loop spans 15 amino acids. DNA for the CDR3: TGTGCCAGTAGCTTAGCGGGAGAAGGCACAGATACGCAGTATTTT. Encoded protein: CASSLAGEGTDTQYF.

This chain joins TRBV15 and TRBJ2-5; D not resolved. The CDR3 is 13 amino acids. V was shortened by 4 bases and J by 5 bases, with 11 bases between the two germline ends. Germline V gene data show CDR1 as LNHNV and CDR2 as YYDKDF (reference sequence). The CDR3 is CATSIDYYETQYF. The CDR3 bases are TGTGCCACCAGCATAGATTATTACGAGACCCAGTACTTC.

This sequence joins TRBV7-2 and TRBJ2-7; 9 positions agree with TRBD1. The CDR3 spans 15 residues. Germline-derived CDR1 and CDR2 are SGHTA and FQGNSA. The ends lost 5 bases at V and 9 bases at J; junction bases unmatched: 14. Here the CDR3 DNA reads TGTGCCAGCAGCGCCCAACCGGGACAGGGAATGGGGCAGTACTTC. It translates to CASSAQPGQGMGQYF.

A single count supports this clone. This CDR3 reads CASSLVGVSGAFF. The CDR3 nucleotides read TGCGCCAGCAGCTTGGTAGGAGTTTCAGGAGCTTTCTTT. The chain couples TRBV5-1 to TRBJ1-1; D unresolved. CDR1 and CDR2 (germline): SGHRS, YFSETQ. Trimming left V 0 bases short and J 10 bases short, with 13 bases between. The CDR3 totals 13 residues.

In this sample, this clone turned up once. The rearrangement links TRBV21-1 to TRBJ1-1. TRBV21-1 is an annotated pseudogene. There are 15 residues in the CDR3. CDR3: CASSKARSFYTEAFF. As DNA, the CDR3 is TGTGCCAGCAGCAAAGCCAGGAGTTTTTACACTGAAGCTTTCTTT.

The genes are TRBV7-2 and TRBJ1-2, with 7 bases identical to TRBD1. The CDR3 totals 15 residues. Losses at the gene ends were 6 bases for V and 6 bases for J; bases not matched to a gene: 13. Per the germline V gene, CDR1 is SGHTA and CDR2 is FQGNSA. The CDR3 nucleotides read TGTGCCAGCAGGAGAAAGGGGGCAGTTTTAGATGGCTACACCTTC. Amino acid sequence: CASRRKGAVLDGYTF.

V usage is TRBV7-2 and J usage is TRBJ2-5; D tentatively fits TRBD1 or TRBD2 (5 bases each). The germline CDR1 and CDR2 sequences are SGHTA and FQGNSA. The CDR3 sequence is 12 residues long. V dropped 5 bases and J dropped 13 bases, with 17 bases sitting between them. CDR3 loop: CASSLQKRTRYF. CDR3 sequence (DNA): TGTGCCAGCAGCCTCCAAAAGCGGACACGGTACTTC.

The rearrangement joins TRBV3-1 (or the pseudogene TRBV3-2) to TRBJ1-2, with D unclear. Looked up from germline, CDR1 is LGHDT and CDR2 is YNNKEL (reference sequence). The CDR3 totals 15 residues. The germline V and J ends were trimmed by 0 bases and 6 bases, with 14 bases remaining between them. The CDR3 coding sequence is TGTGCCAGCAGCCAAGATCTGAGGGCTGGGGATGGCTACACCTTC. Residues: CASSQDLRAGDGYTF.

The V call is TRBV18, the J call TRBJ1-2, with D perhaps matching TRBD1 (6 bases). Trimming left V 3 bases short and J 4 bases short, with 21 bases between. The CDR3 covers 17 residues. CDR1 and CDR2 (germline): KGHSH, LQKENI. CDR3 DNA sequence: TGTGCCAGCTCACCTCAACGAGGAGGGGGTGGCTTCTATGGCTACACCTTC. Translating gives CASSPQRGGGGFYGYTF.